Listed below are T cell receptor beta chains from one sample, sequenced in a study of blood T cell repertoires in COVID-19. Generated by immunoSEQ multiplex PCR, the TCRdb table keeps only in-frame clones and is missing some. The sample shows more than 85,000 clones, 84% of them seen only once. The sequencing input was peripheral blood. The origin of the receptors is a man aged 55 to 69 with acute or convalescent COVID-19. The conserved cysteine and the conserved F or W are not part of the CDR3 here.

TRBJ1-5,TRBV28,ASSEIPGNQPQH
TRBJ2-1,TRBV19,ASSLQRTPNNEQF
TRBJ1-3,TRBV10-3,AISENPNIAGNTIY
TRBJ2-2,TRBV5-1,ASRKETVNTGELF
TRBJ1-5,TRBV30,AWSRDRAMGPQH
TRBJ1-2,TRBV7-2,ASRDPGTVLYGYT
TRBJ1-1,TRBV7-9,ASSSGRDRSNTEAF
TRBJ1-1,TRBV7-2,ASALTGGVRLAF
TRBJ2-1,TRBV5-8,ASSRTGTAEQF
TRBJ2-3,TRBV29-1,SVEGGLAPHTDTQY
TRBJ2-7,TRBV6-5,ASIQRGYEQY
TRBJ2-1,TRBV5-1,ASSAGTENNEQF
TRBJ1-1,TRBV2,ASLRDRVTEAF
TRBJ1-4,TRBV28,ASSLREPNEKLF
TRBJ1-1,TRBV20-1,SASVGTLNTEAF
TRBJ1-6,TRBV7-8,ASSAGTVGYSPLH
TRBJ2-1,TRBV5-1,ASSLDGLESNEQF
TRBJ2-2,TRBV18,ASSPQDTGELF
TRBJ2-1,TRBV7-2,ASRPASVYNEQF
TRBJ1-3,TRBV28,ASSPGDNSGNTIY
TRBJ2-7,TRBV28,ASSSSRTGRKEQY
TRBJ2-2,TRBV10-3,AIRGTPGQGAGELF
TRBJ2-5,TRBV5-1,ASRPTGGMETQY
TRBJ2-3,TRBV5-1,ASSFTSGGAGDTQY
TRBJ1-1,TRBV28,ASRLRTGLGNTEAF
TRBJ1-1,TRBV5-1,ASSLDIPNTEAF
TRBJ2-1,TRBV9,ASSVVVGGGDNEQF
TRBJ2-7,TRBV23-1,ASSQSSISGGGLYEQY
TRBJ1-1,TRBV27,ASSTRYRGFGFRTEAF
TRBJ1-2,TRBV7-2,ASSRGPRTDNYGYT
TRBJ2-1,TRBV19,ASSQRFVTYNEQF
TRBJ2-1,TRBV6-2/TRBV6-3,ASSLSWSSYNEQF
TRBJ2-5,TRBV5-1,ASSFITTGTAYGETQY
TRBJ1-2,TRBV30,AWSSGNYGYT
TRBJ1-6,TRBV4-3,ASSQDRQENWPLH
TRBJ2-1,TRBV4-1,ASSQDLRRVGASYNEQF
TRBJ1-2,TRBV7-9,ASSGFPTTNYGYT
TRBJ1-1,TRBV2,ASMAQGQVNTEAF
TRBJ2-3,TRBV10-3,AIGAGAGGADTQY
TRBJ2-2,TRBV11-3,ASSGTSRSGELF
TRBJ1-4,TRBV28,ASSVPPGTGSSEKLF
TRBJ1-1,TRBV25-1,ASSESRFHTEAF
TRBJ1-3,TRBV4-1,ASSQGPQGPSGNTIY
TRBJ1-5,TRBV4-1,ASSQILDRDQPQH
TRBJ1-3,TRBV28,ASRLGQSWFPGNTIY
TRBJ2-3,TRBV4-3,ASSQLLNRADTQY
TRBJ1-1,TRBV24-1,ATQGQGSTEAF
TRBJ2-1,TRBV5-1,ASTPIGRTSSNEQF
TRBJ1-2,TRBV19,ASSPYSYGYT
TRBJ1-1,TRBV19,ASNKDRKNTEAF
TRBJ1-1,TRBV7-9,ASSLGRGGGSDTEAF
TRBJ1-2,TRBV7-9,ASSLPGQGGDGYT
TRBJ1-4,TRBV6-5,ASRDWDRVFEKLF
TRBJ1-2,TRBV28,ASSPSRGYT
TRBJ2-3,TRBV5-4,ASSARGATDTQY
TRBJ2-3,TRBV7-2,ASSLTSGGADTQY
TRBJ1-5,TRBV28,ASSWGHSNQPQH
TRBJ2-7,TRBV27,ASSPGTEPYEQY